This entry concerns a single T cell receptor (beta chain). The source of the sample is a study of T-cell memory formation after mild COVID-19. The CDR3 sequence is 15 residues long. V shed 1 base and J shed 1 base, with 10 bases lying between them. The germline V gene has CDR1 MGHRA and CDR2 YSYEKL. TCRdb independently ran MiXCR on the 5' RACE reads; one entry per CDR3 protein. Among about 170,000 distinct CDR3 sequences listed, over 10% were seen once. The V and J genes are TRBV4-1 and TRBJ1-1, with D perhaps TRBD1 (6 bases). This TCR derives from a man in his late teens or twenties who had mild COVID-19 (a few samples of this study predate the infection). Cell type and time point are not known. The specimen was PBMCs or a T cell subset sorted from them (not recorded which). The CDR3 DNA reads TGCGCCAGCAGCCAAGCGGGACATTCGAACACTGAAGCTTTCTTT. This translates into CASSQAGHSNTEAFF.